These 13 T cell receptor beta chains were all obtained from the same sample, sequenced in a study of cytomegalovirus exposure and HLA in healthy donors. This PCR relied on a set of 60 Vbeta primers and 13 Jbeta primers. Clones were read by immunoSEQ multiplex PCR, and TCRdb kept only the in-frame ones, dropping some. The data show 85,000 to 130,000 clones, with approximately 80% seen just once and around 3.4% held by the top ten. The sequenced sample consisted of PBMCs. These receptors were taken from a man aged 60 to 69 in good health and CMV-seronegative.

The rearrangement uses TRBV4-2 and TRBJ1-1; 8 nucleotides match TRBD1. V trimming: 2 bases; J trimming: 11 bases; junction bases outside the gene matches: 13. This CDR3 has 15 amino acids. Germline V gene lookup returns CDR1 LGHNA and CDR2 YNFKEQ. The CDR3 protein is CASSQRGAGGGEAFF. The CDR3 region has the DNA TGTGCCAGCAGCCAACGCGGGGCAGGGGGCGGAGAGGCTTTCTTT.

The gene calls are TRBV4-3 and TRBJ2-6; the D is unclear. With 0 bases removed from V and 1 base from J, the gap between germline ends came to 16 bases. CDR3 size: 19 residues. The germline V gene encodes CDR1 LGHNA and CDR2 YSLEER. The CDR3 is CASSQDVTGYSSGANVLTF. For the CDR3, the DNA is TGCGCCAGCAGCCAAGATGTCACGGGTTATTCTTCTGGGGCCAACGTCCTGACTTTC.

The rearrangement links TRBV2 to TRBJ2-2, with D uncertain. Germline V gene sequence: CDR1 SNHLY, CDR2 FYNNEI. The CDR3 loop spans 14 amino acids. Between the trimmed V and J ends, which lost 3 bases and 3 bases, there was a span of 8 bases. The CDR3 DNA follows: TGTGCCAGCAGTGAGGGCAGATACACCGGGGAGCTGTTTTTT. As protein: CASSEGRYTGELFF.

The chain uses TRBV15 and TRBJ1-1; D is unresolved. The germline CDR1 and CDR2 sequences are LNHNV and YYDKDF (reference sequence). V lost 0 bases to trimming and J lost 6 bases, with 5 bases between them. The CDR3 covers 12 residues. CDR3 in DNA: TGTGCCACCAGCAGAGATCAATCTGAAGCTTTCTTT. It codes for CATSRDQSEAFF.

The chain recombines TRBV7-9 with TRBJ2-3; TRBD1 matches at 7 bases. CDR1 and CDR2 from the germline V gene are SEHNR and FQNEAQ (reference sequence). The length of the CDR3 is 12 residues. The V segment lost 11 bases and the J segment 1 base; nucleotides outside the gene matches: 3. The CDR3 reads CAPDRGTDTQYF. CDR3 sequence (DNA): TGTGCCCCCGACAGGGGCACAGATACGCAGTATTTT.

This clone showed up just once. The rearrangement links TRBV28 to TRBJ2-2, with 7 bases lining up with TRBD1. The CDR3 loop spans 16 amino acids. The junction had 10 bases not matched to a gene; V was cut back by 5 bases and J by 4 bases. Germline lookup yields CDR1 MDHEN and CDR2 SYDVKM. The CDR3 DNA reads TGTGCCAGCAGTCCCCGGACAGGCTTGGGCACCGGGGAGCTGTTTTTT. This encodes CASSPRTGLGTGELFF. Full variable domain (rest looked up from reference TRBV28 and TRBJ2-2): DVKVTQSSRYLVKRTGEKVFLECVQDMDHENMFWYRQDPGLGLRLIYFSYDVKMKEKGDIPEGYSVSREKKERFSLILESASTNQTSMYLCASSPRTGLGTGELFFGEGSRLTVL.

This clone was counted once. The V call is TRBV5-1, the J call TRBJ2-7; 8 bases fit TRBD2. Germline V lookup: CDR1 SGHRS, CDR2 YFSETQ. V trimming: 4 bases; J trimming: 4 bases; junction bases outside the gene matches: 7. This CDR3 comprises 14 residues. The CDR3 nucleotides read TGCGCCAGCAGCGATGCGGGGGGCGGGTACGAGCAGTACTTC. This translates into CASSDAGGGYEQYF.

In its sample, this clone was seen a few times. The chain uses TRBV27 and TRBJ2-7, with TRBD1 identical over 7 bases. V shed 6 bases and J 2 bases; nucleotides not matched to a gene: 4. Germline CDR1 reads MNHEY; CDR2 reads SMNVEV (reference sequence). The CDR3 is 13 amino acids. CDR3 coding DNA: TGTGCCAGCAGACCGACAGGGCCCTACGAGCAGTACTTC. Protein: CASRPTGPYEQYF.

This rearrangement joins TRBV5-4 to TRBJ2-7; TRBD2 is a possible D gene (6 bases). The CDR3 has 14 amino acids. Looked up from germline, CDR1 is SGHNT and CDR2 is YYREEE (reference sequence). Trimming stripped 0 bases from V and 7 bases from J, with 14 bases between. CDR3 DNA: TGTGCCAGCAGCTTGGCCACAGTGCGGGGAGAGCAGTACTTC. This sequence encodes CASSLATVRGEQYF.

The CDR3 DNA follows: TGTGCCAGCTCCACGACAGGGCCTGGAAACACCATATATTTT. Protein sequence: CASSTTGPGNTIYF. This chain connects TRBV18 to TRBJ1-3; TRBD1 matches at 7 bases. CDR3 length: 14 residues. V shed 6 bases, J shed 2 bases, and the junction held 4 bases outside the gene matches. The germline CDR1 and CDR2 sequences are KGHSH and LQKENI.

The sample holds a few counts of this clone. The chain links TRBV7-8 to TRBJ1-5, with D perhaps matching TRBD1 (5 bases). The germline gives CDR1 SGHVS, CDR2 FQNEAQ. CDR3 length: 17 amino acids. V was cut by 5 bases and J by 4 bases, with 21 bases left in between. The CDR3 reads CASSPGGGVRSNQPQHF. The CDR3, as DNA: TGTGCCAGCAGCCCAGGCGGAGGGGTTCGATCGAATCAGCCCCAGCATTTT.

This sequence joins TRBV4-3 and TRBJ1-2; D is perhaps TRBD1 (5 bases). The CDR3 extends over 16 amino acids. Per the germline V gene, CDR1 is LGHNA and CDR2 is YSLEER. V was pared by 2 bases and J by 7 bases, with 20 bases between. The CDR3 protein is CASSQRGVGGTGGYTF. DNA for the CDR3: TGCGCCAGCAGCCAAAGGGGCGTGGGAGGGACGGGTGGCTACACCTTC.

The rearrangement joins TRBV2 to TRBJ1-5, with D possibly TRBD1 on 5 matching bases. The germline V gene has CDR1 SNHLY and CDR2 FYNNEI. Trimming took off 4 bases at V and 2 bases at J, with 18 bases between the two ends. The CDR3 sequence is 17 residues long. The CDR3, as DNA: TGTGCCAGCAGTGCCCCCTCTCTCGCCAGGGGCAATCAGCCCCAGCATTTT. Translating it yields CASSAPSLARGNQPQHF.